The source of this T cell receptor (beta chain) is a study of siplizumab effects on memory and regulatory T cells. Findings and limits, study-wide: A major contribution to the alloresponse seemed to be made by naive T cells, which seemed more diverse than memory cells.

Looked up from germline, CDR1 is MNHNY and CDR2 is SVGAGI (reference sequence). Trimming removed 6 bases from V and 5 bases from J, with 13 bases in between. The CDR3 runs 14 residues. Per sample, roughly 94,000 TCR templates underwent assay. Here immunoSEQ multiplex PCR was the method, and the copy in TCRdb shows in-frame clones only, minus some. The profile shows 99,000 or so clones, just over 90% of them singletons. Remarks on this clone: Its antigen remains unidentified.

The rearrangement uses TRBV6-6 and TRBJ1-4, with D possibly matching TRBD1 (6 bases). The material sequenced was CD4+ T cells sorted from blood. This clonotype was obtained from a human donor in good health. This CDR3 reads CASSSGQPNEKLFF. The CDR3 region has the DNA TGTGCCAGCAGCTCCGGACAGCCGAATGAAAAACTGTTTTTT.